These 4 T cell receptor beta chains originate from one sample sequenced in a study of T cell repertoires in cytomegalovirus infection. TCRdb reprocessed the reads with MiXCR, giving one entry per CDR3 protein. The sample holds 300,000 or so distinct CDR3 sequences, about 25% seen once. These receptors are not linked to any known antigen. Material: cultured PBMCs, obtained from culture after CMV antigen stimulation. These TCRs come from a human donor in good health (CMV status not recorded). Some clones in this sample may be carry-over from other donors' samples.

This clonotype has just one count. The chain combines TRBV29-1 with TRBJ1-5; no clear D. Looked up from germline, CDR1 is SQVTM and CDR2 is ANQGSEA. The CDR3 has 13 amino acids. Trimming removed 4 bases from V and 2 bases from J, with 9 bases in between. For the CDR3, the DNA is TGCAGCGTTGCTGGGAGAGGCAATCAGCCCCAGCATTTT. It is translated as CSVAGRGNQPQHF. The whole variable domain, filled in from reference TRBV29-1 and TRBJ1-5, reads SAVISQKPSRDICQRGTSLTIQCQVDSQVTMMFWYRQQPGQSLTLIATANQGSEATYESGFVIDKFPISRPNLTFSTLTVSNMSPEDSSIYLCSVAGRGNQPQHFGDGTRLSIL.

V is TRBV6-1 and J is TRBJ2-1; TRBD2 matches 11 bases. The J segment lost 7 bases and the V segment lost 7 bases, leaving 6 bases of the junction unmatched. The CDR3 contains 14 residues. Germline lookup yields CDR1 MNHNS and CDR2 SASEGT. In DNA form, the CDR3 reads TGTGCCAGCAAAACTAGCGGGAGAAGAAATGAGCAGTTCTTC. This sequence encodes CASKTSGRRNEQFF.

This clonotype has more than one count but fewer than ten. The chain uses TRBV7-8 and TRBJ2-3; no clear D. Germline values: CDR1 SGHVS, CDR2 FQNEAQ. The CDR3 has 14 amino acids. Trimming shortened V by 3 bases and J by 2 bases, and 9 bases separated the two germline ends. CDR3 residues: CASSFVDVTDTQYF. CDR3 nucleotide sequence: TGTGCCAGCAGCTTCGTAGATGTCACAGATACGCAGTATTTT.

The V gene is TRBV20-1, the J gene TRBJ2-7, with TRBD2 matching 7 bases. Trimming took 0 bases from V and 2 from J; bases not matched to a gene: 7. The germline V gene encodes CDR1 DFQATT and CDR2 SNEGSKA (reference sequence). CDR3 length: 15 residues. In DNA, the CDR3 is TGCAGTGCTAGAGATCCTAGCGGCAGCCCCTACGAGCAGTACTTC. Protein product: CSARDPSGSPYEQYF.